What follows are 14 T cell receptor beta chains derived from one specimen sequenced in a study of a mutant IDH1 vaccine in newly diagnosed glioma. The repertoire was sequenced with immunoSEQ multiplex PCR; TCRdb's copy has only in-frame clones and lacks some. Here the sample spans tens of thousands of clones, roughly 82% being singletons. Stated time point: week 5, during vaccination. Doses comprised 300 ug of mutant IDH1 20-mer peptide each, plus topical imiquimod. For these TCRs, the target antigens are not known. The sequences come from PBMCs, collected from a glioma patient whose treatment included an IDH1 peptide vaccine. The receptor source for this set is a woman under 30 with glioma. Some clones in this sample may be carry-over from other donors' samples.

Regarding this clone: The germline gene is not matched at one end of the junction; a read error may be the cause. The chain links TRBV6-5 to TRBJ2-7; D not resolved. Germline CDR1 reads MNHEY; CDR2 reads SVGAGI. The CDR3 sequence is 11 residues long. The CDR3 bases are TGTGCCAGCAGTTACTCCTCCGAGCAGTACTTC. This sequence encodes CASSYSSEQYF.

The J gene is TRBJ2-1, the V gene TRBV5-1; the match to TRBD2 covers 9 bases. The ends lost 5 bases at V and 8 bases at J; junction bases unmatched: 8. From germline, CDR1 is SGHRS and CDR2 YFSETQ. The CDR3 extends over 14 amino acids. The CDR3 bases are TGCGCCAGCAGAGTCGGGACTAGCACAGATGAGCAGTTCTTC. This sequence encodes CASRVGTSTDEQFF.

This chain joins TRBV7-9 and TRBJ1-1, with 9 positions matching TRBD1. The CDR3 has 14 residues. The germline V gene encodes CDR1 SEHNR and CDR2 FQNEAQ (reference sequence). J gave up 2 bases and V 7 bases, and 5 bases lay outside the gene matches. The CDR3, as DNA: TGTGCCAGCACCAGGACAGGGGTAAACACTGAAGCTTTCTTT. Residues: CASTRTGVNTEAFF.

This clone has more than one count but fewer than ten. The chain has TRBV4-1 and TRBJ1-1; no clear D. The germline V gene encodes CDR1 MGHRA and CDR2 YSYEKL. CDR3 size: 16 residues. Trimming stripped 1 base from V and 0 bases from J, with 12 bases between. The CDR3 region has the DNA TGCGCCAGCAGCCAAGGCCGACGTGGGGTGAACACTGAAGCTTTCTTT. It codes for CASSQGRRGVNTEAFF.

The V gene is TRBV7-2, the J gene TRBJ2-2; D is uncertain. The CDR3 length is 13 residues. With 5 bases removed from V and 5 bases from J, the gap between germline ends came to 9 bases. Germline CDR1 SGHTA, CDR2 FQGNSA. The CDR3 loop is CASSPQSTGELFF. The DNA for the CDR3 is TGTGCCAGCAGCCCCCAGTCGACCGGGGAGCTGTTTTTT.

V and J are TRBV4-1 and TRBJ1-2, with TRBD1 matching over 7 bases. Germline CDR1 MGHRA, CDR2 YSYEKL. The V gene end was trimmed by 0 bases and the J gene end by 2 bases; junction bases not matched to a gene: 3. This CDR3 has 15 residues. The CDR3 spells CASSQETGENYGYTF. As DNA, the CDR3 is TGCGCCAGCAGCCAAGAAACAGGGGAGAACTATGGCTACACCTTC.

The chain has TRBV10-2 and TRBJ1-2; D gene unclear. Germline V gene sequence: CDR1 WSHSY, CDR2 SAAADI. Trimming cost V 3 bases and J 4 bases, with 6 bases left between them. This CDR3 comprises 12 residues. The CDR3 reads CASSDISYGYTF. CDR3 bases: TGCGCCAGCAGTGATATCTCCTATGGCTACACCTTC.

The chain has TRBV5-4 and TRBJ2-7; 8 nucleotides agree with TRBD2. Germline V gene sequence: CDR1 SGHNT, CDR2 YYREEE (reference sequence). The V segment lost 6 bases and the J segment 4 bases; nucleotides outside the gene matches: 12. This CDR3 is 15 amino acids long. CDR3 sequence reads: CASTRISGKTYEQYF. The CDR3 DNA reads TGTGCCAGCACACGAATTAGCGGGAAGACTTACGAGCAGTACTTC.

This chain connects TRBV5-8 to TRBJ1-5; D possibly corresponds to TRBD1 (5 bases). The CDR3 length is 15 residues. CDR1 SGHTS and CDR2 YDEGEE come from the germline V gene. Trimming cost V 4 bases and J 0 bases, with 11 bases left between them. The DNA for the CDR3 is TGTGCCAGCAGCCAACGAAGGGGTAGCAATCAGCCCCAGCATTTT. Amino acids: CASSQRRGSNQPQHF.

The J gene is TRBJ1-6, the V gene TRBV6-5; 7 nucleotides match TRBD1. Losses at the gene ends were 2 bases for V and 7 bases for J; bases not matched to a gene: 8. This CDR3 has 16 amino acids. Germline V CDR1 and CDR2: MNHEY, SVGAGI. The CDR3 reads CASSYTAGTENSPLHF. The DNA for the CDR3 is TGTGCCAGCAGTTACACCGCCGGGACAGAGAATTCACCCCTCCACTTT.

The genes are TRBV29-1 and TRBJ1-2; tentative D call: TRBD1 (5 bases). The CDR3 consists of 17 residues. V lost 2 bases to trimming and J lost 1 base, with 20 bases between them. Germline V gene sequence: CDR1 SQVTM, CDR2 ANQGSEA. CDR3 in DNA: TGCAGCGTTGAACGCTGGGGGAGGGATGGGGATAACTATGGCTACACCTTC. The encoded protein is CSVERWGRDGDNYGYTF.

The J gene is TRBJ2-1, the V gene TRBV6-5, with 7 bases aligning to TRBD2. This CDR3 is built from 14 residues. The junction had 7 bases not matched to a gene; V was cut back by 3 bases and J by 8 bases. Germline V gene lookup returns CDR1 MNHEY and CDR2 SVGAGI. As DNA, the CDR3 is TGTGCCAGCAGTTATGGGAGGGAGAGGGATGAGCAGTTCTTC. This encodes CASSYGRERDEQFF.

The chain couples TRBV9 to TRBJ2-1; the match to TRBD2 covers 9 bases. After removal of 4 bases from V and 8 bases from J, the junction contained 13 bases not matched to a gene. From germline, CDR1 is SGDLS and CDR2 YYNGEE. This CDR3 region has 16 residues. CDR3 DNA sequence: TGTGCCAGCAGCCCCCGTGATAGCGGGGGTATCTATGAGCAGTTCTTC. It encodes CASSPRDSGGIYEQFF.

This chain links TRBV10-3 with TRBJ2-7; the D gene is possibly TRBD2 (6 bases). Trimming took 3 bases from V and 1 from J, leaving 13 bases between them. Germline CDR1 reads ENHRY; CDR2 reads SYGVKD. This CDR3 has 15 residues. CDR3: CAISEIGEASYEQYF. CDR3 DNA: TGTGCCATCAGTGAAATAGGGGAGGCATCCTACGAGCAGTACTTC.